Listed below are T cell receptor beta chains from one sample, sequenced in a study of post-analysis software for immune sequencing data. MiXCR, applied by TCRdb to the PCR reads, yields one record per CDR3 protein. The sample contains about 430,000 distinct CDR3 sequences, about 40% of which appear only once. Sequencing used blood. These receptors were obtained from a girl aged 2 to 10 with multiple sclerosis. Both conserved end residues are part of each CDR3. The order of the fields is D gene, V gene, clone size, J gene, CDR3 protein, CDR3 DNA. A D gene is named only where the DNA matches it firmly. Not every row has a clone size; where given, it reads once, few, many or a size class.

D: .; V: TRBV20-1; size: once; J: TRBJ1-1; CDR3: CSAALQGRGAFF; DNA: TGCAGTGCCGCACTACAGGGCCGGGGAGCTTTCTTT
D: .; V: TRBV19; size: .; J: TRBJ2-3; CDR3: CATGRISTDTQYF; DNA: TGTGCCACCGGACGGATAAGCACAGATACGCAGTATTTT
D: TRBD2; V: TRBV20-1; size: few; J: TRBJ2-5; CDR3: CSASVPTRLAGGQETQYF; DNA: TGCAGTGCTAGTGTGCCGACGAGGCTAGCGGGGGGGCAAGAGACCCAGTACTTC
D: .; V: TRBV7-9; size: .; J: TRBJ2-7; CDR3: CASSNPGRSYEQYF; DNA: TGTGCCAGCAGCAATCCGGGACGGTCATACGAGCAGTACTTC
D: .; V: TRBV24-1; size: once; J: TRBJ1-2; CDR3: CATSDGNRVGYTF; DNA: TGTGCCACCAGTGATGGAAACAGGGTTGGCTACACCTTC
D: .; V: TRBV12-3/TRBV12-4; size: .; J: TRBJ1-1; CDR3: CASSSIEIVNTEAFF; DNA: TGTGCCAGCAGCTCAATAGAGATCGTGAACACTGAAGCTTTCTTT
D: .; V: TRBV4-1; size: .; J: TRBJ2-5; CDR3: CASSQDRGTGSQYF; DNA: TGCGCCAGCAGCCAAGATCGGGGGACGGGGTCCCAGTACTTC
D: .; V: TRBV7-7; size: few; J: TRBJ2-1; CDR3: CASSLWVTAEQFF; DNA: TGTGCCAGCAGCTTATGGGTGACAGCCGAGCAGTTCTTC
D: .; V: TRBV5-1; size: .; J: TRBJ2-5; CDR3: CASSSVRGGGRVETQYF; DNA: TGCGCCAGCAGCTCGGTCCGCGGTGGGGGGCGCGTAGAGACCCAGTACTTC
D: .; V: TRBV2; size: .; J: TRBJ2-5; CDR3: CASSGSGRIQETQYF; DNA: TGTGCCAGCAGTGGGAGCGGCAGAATCCAAGAGACCCAGTACTTC
D: .; V: TRBV20-1; size: .; J: TRBJ1-5; CDR3: CSATSSPHSQPQHF; DNA: TGCAGCGCTACTTCCAGCCCTCACAGTCAGCCCCAGCATTTT
D: .; V: TRBV7-9; size: .; J: TRBJ2-1; CDR3: CASTGGVYEQFF; DNA: TGTGCCAGCACCGGCGGGGTCTACGAGCAGTTCTTC